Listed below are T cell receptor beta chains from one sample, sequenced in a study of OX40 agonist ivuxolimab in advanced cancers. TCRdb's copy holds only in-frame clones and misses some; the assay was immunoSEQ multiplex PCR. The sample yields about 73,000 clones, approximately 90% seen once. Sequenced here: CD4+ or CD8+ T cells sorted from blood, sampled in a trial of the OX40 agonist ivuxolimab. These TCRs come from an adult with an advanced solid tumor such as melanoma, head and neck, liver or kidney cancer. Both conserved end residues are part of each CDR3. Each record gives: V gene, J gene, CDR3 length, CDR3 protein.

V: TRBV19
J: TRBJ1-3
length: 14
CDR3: CASNAPVSGNTIYF

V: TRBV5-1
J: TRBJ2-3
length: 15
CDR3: CASSLGASFGDTQYF

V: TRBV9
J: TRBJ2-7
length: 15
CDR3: CASSVGDRGLYEQYF

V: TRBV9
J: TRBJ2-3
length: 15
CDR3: CASSVTSGSTDTQYF

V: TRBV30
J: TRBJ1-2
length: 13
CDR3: CAWSVRQSYGYTF

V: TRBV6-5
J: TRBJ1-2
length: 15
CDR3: CASSYSDRDPNGYTF

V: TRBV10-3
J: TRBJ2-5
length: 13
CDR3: CATLGGGRGSQYF

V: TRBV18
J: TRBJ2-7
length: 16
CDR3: CASSLGLAGSGYEQYF

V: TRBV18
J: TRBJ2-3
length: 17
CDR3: CASSQGPSEGKTDTQYF

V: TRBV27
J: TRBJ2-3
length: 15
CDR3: CASSRRRGQADTQYF

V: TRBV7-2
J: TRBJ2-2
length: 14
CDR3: CASLPSGSSGELFF

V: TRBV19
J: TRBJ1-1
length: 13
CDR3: CASGTGANTEAFF

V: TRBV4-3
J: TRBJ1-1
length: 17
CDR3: CASSQEVDRGHNTEAFF

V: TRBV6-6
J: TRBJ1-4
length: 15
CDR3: CASSFRQGAGEKLFF

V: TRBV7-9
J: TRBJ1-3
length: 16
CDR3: CASTQSGGGAGNTIYF

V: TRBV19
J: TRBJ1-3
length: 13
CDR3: CAGSRTGGNTIYF

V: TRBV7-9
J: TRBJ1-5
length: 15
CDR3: CASSLGTGGNQPQHF

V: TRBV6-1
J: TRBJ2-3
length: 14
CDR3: CASSLAGVGDTQYF

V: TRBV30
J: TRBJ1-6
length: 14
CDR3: CAWSVGLSSSPLHF

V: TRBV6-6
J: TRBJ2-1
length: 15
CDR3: CASSFRQGAHNEQFF

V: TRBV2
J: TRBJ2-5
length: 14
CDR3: CASTPGLALETQYF

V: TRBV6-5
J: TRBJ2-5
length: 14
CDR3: CASSHRGDQETQYF

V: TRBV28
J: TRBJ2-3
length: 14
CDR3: CASSASGRRDTQYF

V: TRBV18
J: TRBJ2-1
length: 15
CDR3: CASSPPSGSYNEQFF

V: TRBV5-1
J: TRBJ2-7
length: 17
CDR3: CARILEGLAGIRGEQYF

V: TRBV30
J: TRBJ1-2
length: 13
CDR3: CAWSTQGEGGYTF

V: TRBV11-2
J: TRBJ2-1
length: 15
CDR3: CASSLSGRRYNEQFF

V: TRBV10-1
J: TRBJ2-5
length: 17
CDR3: CASSESGRGQSGETQYF

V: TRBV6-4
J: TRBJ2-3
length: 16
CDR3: CASSDYSAGGTDTQYF

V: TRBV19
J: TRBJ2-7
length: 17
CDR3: CASSGTGTSKPNYEQYF

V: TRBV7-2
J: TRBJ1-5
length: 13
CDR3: CASSLQGDQPQHF

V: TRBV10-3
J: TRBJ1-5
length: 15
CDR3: CAISEGTVSNQPQHF

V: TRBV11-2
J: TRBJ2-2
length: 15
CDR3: CASSGLAGTTGELFF

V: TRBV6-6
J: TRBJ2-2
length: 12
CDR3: CASSYGQEELFF

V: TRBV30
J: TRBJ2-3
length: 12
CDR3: CAWTLATDTQYF

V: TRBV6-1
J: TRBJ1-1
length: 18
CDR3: CASSEGLGRWGLNTEAFF

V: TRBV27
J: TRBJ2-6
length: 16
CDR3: CASSLSWSSGANVLTF